A single sample is the source of the 19 T cell receptor beta chains below, sequenced in a study of CD8 T cells in Susac syndrome. With random hexamers, roughly 0.45 to 1 ug RNA was reverse transcribed. Each CDR3 protein gets one entry after TCRdb re-called the immunoSEQ multiplex PCR reads with MiXCR. This table holds about 130,000 distinct CDR3 sequences, 90% to 95% found once. The sequenced material came from CD4+ T cells from PBMCs. These TCRs come from a human donor in good health.

J is TRBJ2-2 and V is TRBV5-1; D gene uncertain. In germline, CDR1 is SGHRS, CDR2 YFSETQ. Trimming removed 0 bases at V and 6 bases at J, with 18 bases between. This CDR3 contains 17 residues. Here the CDR3 DNA reads TGCGCCAGCAGCTTGGGAGAGGAGCTCATTACCCCCGGGGAGCTGTTTTTT. This sequence encodes CASSLGEELITPGELFF. The full variable domain, with the rest looked up from reference TRBV5-1 and TRBJ2-2, is KAGVTQTPRYLIKTRGQQVTLSCSPISGHRSVSWYQQTPGQGLQFLFEYFSETQRNKGNFPGRFSGRQFSNSRSEMNVSTLELGDSALYLCASSLGEELITPGELFFGEGSRLTVL.

This chain joins TRBV30 and TRBJ2-6; D call uncertain. Germline V CDR1 and CDR2: GTSNPN, SVGIG (reference sequence). The CDR3 totals 16 residues. Trimming cost V 0 bases and J 2 bases, with 11 bases left between them. The CDR3 DNA reads TGTGCCTGGAGTGTCATAGGCAGACCTGGGGCCAACGTCCTGACTTTC. It yields the protein CAWSVIGRPGANVLTF.

V usage is TRBV3-1 and J usage is TRBJ1-2; 7 bases match TRBD1. The V gene's germline CDR1 is LGHDT and CDR2 YNNKEL (reference sequence). V shed 0 bases, J shed 5 bases, and the junction held 3 bases outside the gene matches. There are 14 residues in the CDR3. CDR3 in DNA: TGTGCCAGCAGCCAAGAGGGGACAGTGTATGGCTACACCTTC. Its translation is CASSQEGTVYGYTF.

This chain links TRBV29-1 with TRBJ2-3; a weak D match, TRBD1 (5 bases). The V and J ends lost 4 bases and 4 bases respectively, with 12 bases between them. This CDR3 region has 13 residues. Germline CDR1 reads SQVTM; CDR2 reads ANQGSEA. Written as DNA, the CDR3 is TGCAGCGTTGGGGAAGGGGCTCCAGATACGCAGTATTTT. It specifies CSVGEGAPDTQYF.

The chain couples TRBV3-1 to TRBJ2-5; no reliable D call. V lost 2 bases to trimming and J lost 5 bases, with 12 bases between them. This CDR3 comprises 14 residues. Germline CDR1 LGHDT, CDR2 YNNKEL (reference sequence). The CDR3 reads CASSQPSAIETQYF. The CDR3 DNA reads TGTGCCAGCAGCCAACCGTCTGCTATCGAGACCCAGTACTTC.

This rearrangement joins TRBV3-1 to TRBJ1-3; 7 positions match TRBD1. The germline V gene encodes CDR1 LGHDT and CDR2 YNNKEL (reference sequence). V shed 0 bases and J 4 bases; nucleotides not matched to a gene: 6. CDR3 size: 16 residues. The DNA for the CDR3 is TGTGCCAGCAGCCAAGAGACAGGGTTCGGGGGAAACACCATATATTTT. Amino acid sequence: CASSQETGFGGNTIYF.

The rearrangement links TRBV6-5 to TRBJ2-1; perhaps TRBD2 as D (6 bases). V was pared by 4 bases and J by 10 bases, with 14 bases between. Germline values: CDR1 MNHEY, CDR2 SVGAGI. This CDR3 region has 13 residues. The CDR3 region is CASSSTRRGEQFF. The DNA of the CDR3 is TGTGCCAGCAGTTCGACTAGACGTGGCGAGCAGTTCTTC.

The CDR3 loop is CASSQTEGRGTEAFF. The CDR3 DNA follows: TGTGCCAGCAGTCAGACAGAGGGGCGGGGGACTGAAGCTTTCTTT. The chain uses TRBV6-2 or TRBV6-3 and TRBJ1-1, with D perhaps TRBD1 (5 bases). The V end was cut by 5 bases, the J end by 5 bases, with 18 bases between. Germline V gene data show CDR1 as MNHEY and CDR2 as SVGEGT. The CDR3 consists of 15 residues.

This rearrangement joins TRBV7-9 to TRBJ2-7; D may be TRBD1 (6 bases). Trimming removed 0 bases at V and 5 bases at J, with 8 bases between. The CDR3 spans 13 residues. The germline CDR1 and CDR2 sequences are SEHNR and FQNEAQ (reference sequence). CDR3 DNA sequence: TGTGCCAGCAGCTTAGCGGGGGCGGACGAGCAGTACTTC. Amino acid sequence: CASSLAGADEQYF.

The chain links TRBV28 to TRBJ1-1; D remains ambiguous. Trimming removed 8 bases at V and 1 base at J, with 11 bases between. Germline V gene data show CDR1 as MDHEN and CDR2 as SYDVKM. The CDR3 contains 13 residues. CDR3 coding DNA: TGTGCCAGCGGAGATTCAGCGAACACTGAAGCTTTCTTT. The encoded protein is CASGDSANTEAFF.

V usage is TRBV2 and J usage is TRBJ2-5, with 14 bases fitting TRBD2. CDR1 and CDR2 from the germline V gene are SNHLY and FYNNEI. Trimming removed 6 bases from V and 5 bases from J; junction bases left unmatched: 2. CDR3 length equals 14 residues. CDR3 in amino acids: CASRGLAGAETQYF. The CDR3 DNA is TGTGCCAGCAGGGGACTAGCGGGAGCGGAGACCCAGTACTTC.

The chain uses TRBV20-1 and TRBJ1-2; 8 bases line up with TRBD1. Germline trimming cut 5 bases from V and 3 bases from J; bases unmatched to any gene: 11. The length of the CDR3 is 15 residues. From germline, CDR1 is DFQATT and CDR2 SNEGSKA (reference sequence). This CDR3 is CSASQQGGPHYGYTF. CDR3 in DNA: TGCAGTGCTTCTCAACAGGGGGGGCCCCACTATGGCTACACCTTC.

The J gene is TRBJ1-4, the V gene TRBV3-1; D is undetermined. This CDR3 is 14 amino acids long. The germline gives CDR1 LGHDT, CDR2 YNNKEL (reference sequence). Deletions cut 4 bases from V and 0 bases from J, with 6 bases between. CDR3: CASSPFATNEKLFF. CDR3 nucleotides: TGTGCCAGCAGCCCCTTTGCAACTAATGAAAAACTGTTTTTT.

The J gene is TRBJ1-1, the V gene TRBV15; the D is unclear. Trimming shortened V by 1 base and J by 10 bases, and 10 bases separated the two germline ends. The CDR3 runs 12 residues. The germline CDR1 and CDR2 sequences are LNHNV and YYDKDF (reference sequence). The CDR3 spells CATSRGSGVAFF. The CDR3 bases are TGTGCCACCAGCAGAGGTTCAGGAGTAGCTTTCTTT.

This chain links TRBV30 with TRBJ2-2; D is possibly TRBD1 or TRBD2 (5 bases each). CDR3 length equals 15 residues. Germline CDR1 and CDR2: GTSNPN and SVGIG (reference sequence). Trimming left V 4 bases short and J 1 base short, with 13 bases between. CDR3 coding DNA: TGTGCCTGGAAGCTCTGGGGGATGAACACCGGGGAGCTGTTTTTT. This translates into CAWKLWGMNTGELFF.

With respect to this clonotype: Germline and junction disagree at one end, which may indicate a read error. The chain uses TRBV6-2 or TRBV6-3 and TRBJ2-1; 7 positions agree with TRBD1. Germline CDR1 is MNHEY and CDR2 is SVGEGT. CDR3 length: 12 residues. CDR3 sequence (DNA): TGTGCCAGCAGTCCACGGACTGGGCAGGGGGTCTTC. This sequence encodes CASSPRTGQGVF.

The chain couples TRBV20-1 to TRBJ2-1, with 13 bases fitting TRBD2. Germline CDR1 is DFQATT and CDR2 is SNEGSKA (reference sequence). The CDR3 consists of 15 residues. V lost 4 bases, J lost 4 bases, and 4 bases stayed unmatched. The CDR3 loop reads CSATRTSGGYNEQFF. The DNA of the CDR3 is TGCAGTGCTACTAGGACTAGCGGGGGATACAATGAGCAGTTCTTC.

The rearrangement uses TRBV29-1 and TRBJ2-7, with D unresolved. Germline V CDR1 and CDR2: SQVTM, ANQGSEA. CDR3 length: 14 residues. V was clipped by 1 base and J by 4 bases, with 14 bases between them. The CDR3 protein is CSVEGIPFSYEQYF. The DNA of the CDR3 is TGCAGCGTTGAAGGAATACCCTTCTCGTACGAGCAGTACTTC.

This sequence joins TRBV18 and TRBJ2-1, with D hard to call. The CDR3 has 15 amino acids. Germline assignment: CDR1 KGHSH and CDR2 LQKENI. V lost 1 base and J 4 bases, leaving 11 bases between the germline ends. The CDR3 protein is CASSPRTTGYNEQFF. In DNA form, the CDR3 reads TGTGCCAGCTCACCACGAACCACCGGATACAATGAGCAGTTCTTC.